This T cell receptor beta chain appears in the sequencing data of a study of T cells in narcolepsy (dated by TCRdb to 2017 to 2018). Regarding the complete study: The study enrolled patients with narcolepsy type 1 or type 2 (NT1, NT2) together with healthy control donors. The study used TCR Vbeta sequencing to track clonotypes in blood and CSF while looking for autoreactive T cells in narcolepsy patients that target self-antigens of hypocretin neurons (hypocretin, TRIB2). What the study reported, not specific to this receptor: No sequences matching autoreactive T cell clones were contained in some blood memory CD4+ repertoires from patients and controls. Numbers of sequenced blood memory CD4+ clonotypes were comparable, averaging approximately 42,000 in patients and approximately 30,000 in controls. Autoreactive clonotypes were reported to be detected serially in the blood of the same patients and of different patients, but not in the blood of healthy controls. HCRT-specific and TRIB2-specific autoreactive clonotypes were highlighted in plots that compared CD4+ T cell clonotypes in CSF versus blood from the same patient.

For TCR Vbeta sequencing, memory CD4+ T cells were sorted ex vivo from the peripheral blood of narcolepsy patients and healthy controls. Libraries were built with the immunoSEQ multiplex PCR assay. TCRdb holds this immuneACCESS table with in-frame rearrangements only. Some clones are missing; in checked studies, unresolved V genes explain under half, and the rest has no known cause. The sample contains 20,000 to 30,000 clones, roughly 64% of them found a single time. Together, the top ten hold about 12% of the sample. From the cysteine through the phenylalanine, the CDR3 covers 14 amino acids. Only the CDR3 DNA is retained, 42 bases long and in frame from the first base. V is clipped by 5 bases and J by 7 bases, and the sequence between their germline boundaries is 12 bases long. Looking up the germline V gene yields CDR1 MRHNA and CDR2 SNTAGT. This clone has only one observation. No antigen is known for it. Qualities for individual bases were not recorded, and no much larger clone is one base off.

The sample consisted of memory (CD45RA-) CD4+ T cells from blood. Sample cell subset or site, as interpreted from the label and publication: memory T cells sorted ex vivo from peripheral blood. The chain couples TRBV6-4 to TRBJ1-6; too little of a D gene remains to name it. The origin of this receptor is a human donor in good health. The DNA reads as follows: TGTGCCAGCAGTCTGGGGAGCTCAAATTCACCCCTCCACTTT. It specifies CASSLGSSNSPLHF.